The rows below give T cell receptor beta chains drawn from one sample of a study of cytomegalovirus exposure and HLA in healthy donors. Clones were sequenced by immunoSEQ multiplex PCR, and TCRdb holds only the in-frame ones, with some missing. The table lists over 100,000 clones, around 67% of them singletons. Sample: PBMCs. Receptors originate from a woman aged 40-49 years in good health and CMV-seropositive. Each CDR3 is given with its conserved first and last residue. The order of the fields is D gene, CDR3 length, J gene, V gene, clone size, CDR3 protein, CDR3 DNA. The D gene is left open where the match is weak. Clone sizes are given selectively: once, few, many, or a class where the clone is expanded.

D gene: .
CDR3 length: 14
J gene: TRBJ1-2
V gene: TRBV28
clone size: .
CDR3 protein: CASSQQGRVYGYTF
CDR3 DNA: TGTGCCAGCAGCCAGCAGGGGAGAGTATATGGCTACACCTTC

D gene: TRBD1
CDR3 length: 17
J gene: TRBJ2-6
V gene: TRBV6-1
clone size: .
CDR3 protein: CASSEGTAISGANVLTF
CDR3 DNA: TGTGCCAGCAGTGAGGGGACAGCTATCTCTGGGGCCAACGTCCTGACTTTC

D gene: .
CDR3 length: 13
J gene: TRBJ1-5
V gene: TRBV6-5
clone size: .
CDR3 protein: CASSSQGNQPQHF
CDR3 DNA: TGTGCCAGCAGTTCACAGGGAAATCAGCCCCAGCATTTT

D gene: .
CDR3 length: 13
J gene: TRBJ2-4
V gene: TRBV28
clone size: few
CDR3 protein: CASSTGQIYIQYF
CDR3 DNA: TGTGCCAGCAGTACCGGACAGATCTACATTCAGTACTTC

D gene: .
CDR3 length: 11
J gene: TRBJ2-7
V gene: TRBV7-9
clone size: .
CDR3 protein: CASSQGLVGYF
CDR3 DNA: TGTGCCAGCAGCCAAGGACTCGTGGGGTACTTC

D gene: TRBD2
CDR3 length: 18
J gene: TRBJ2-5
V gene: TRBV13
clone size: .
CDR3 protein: CASSLARVTSGIWETQYF
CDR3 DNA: TGTGCCAGCAGCTTAGCTCGTGTGACTAGCGGGATTTGGGAGACCCAGTACTTC

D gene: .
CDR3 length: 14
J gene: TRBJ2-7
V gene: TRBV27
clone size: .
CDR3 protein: CASSTFPSSYEQYF
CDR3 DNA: TGTGCCAGCAGTACGTTCCCGAGCTCCTACGAGCAGTACTTC

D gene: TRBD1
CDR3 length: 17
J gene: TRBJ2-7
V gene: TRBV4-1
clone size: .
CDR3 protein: CASSLITGTGVSYEQYF
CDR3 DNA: TGCGCCAGCAGCCTAATTACCGGGACAGGGGTCTCCTACGAGCAGTACTTC

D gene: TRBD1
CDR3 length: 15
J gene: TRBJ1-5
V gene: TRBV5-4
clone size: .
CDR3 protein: CASSEGTGQGQPQHF
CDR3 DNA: TGTGCCAGCAGCGAAGGGACAGGTCAGGGCCAGCCCCAGCATTTT

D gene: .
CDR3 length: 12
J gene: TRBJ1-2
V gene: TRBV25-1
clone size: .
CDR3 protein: CASSATQGHYTF
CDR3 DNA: TGTGCCAGCAGTGCTACACAAGGACACTACACCTTC

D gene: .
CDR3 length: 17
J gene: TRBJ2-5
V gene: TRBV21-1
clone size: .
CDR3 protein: CASSKIPTGPRGETQYF
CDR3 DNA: TGTGCCAGCAGCAAGATACCGACAGGCCCAAGGGGAGAGACCCAGTACTTC

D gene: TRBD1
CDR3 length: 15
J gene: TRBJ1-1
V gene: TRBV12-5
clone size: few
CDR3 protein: CASGLGPGQGTEAFF
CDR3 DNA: TGTGCTAGTGGTTTGGGACCGGGACAGGGAACTGAAGCTTTCTTT

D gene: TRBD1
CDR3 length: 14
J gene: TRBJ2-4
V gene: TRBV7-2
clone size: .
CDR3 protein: CASSGQDRGNIQYF
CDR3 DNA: TGTGCCAGCAGCGGTCAGGACAGGGGAAACATTCAGTACTTC

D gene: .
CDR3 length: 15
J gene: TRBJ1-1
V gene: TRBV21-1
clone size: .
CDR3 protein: CASSVRRLGNTEAFF
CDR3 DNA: TGTGCCAGCAGCGTACGGAGGCTCGGGAACACTGAAGCTTTCTTT

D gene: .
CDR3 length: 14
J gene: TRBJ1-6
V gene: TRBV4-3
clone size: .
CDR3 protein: CASSSGLGNSPLHF
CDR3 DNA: TGCGCCAGCAGCTCCGGACTGGGGAATTCACCCCTCCACTTT

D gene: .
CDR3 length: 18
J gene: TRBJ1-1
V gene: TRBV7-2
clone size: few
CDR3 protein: CASSVLVRQHLMNTEAFF
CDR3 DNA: TGTGCCAGCAGCGTCTTAGTTAGACAGCACTTGATGAACACTGAAGCTTTCTTT

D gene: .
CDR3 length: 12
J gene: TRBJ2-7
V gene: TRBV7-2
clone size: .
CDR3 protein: CASSSPGLEQYF
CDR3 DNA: TGTGCCAGCAGTTCTCCAGGTCTCGAGCAGTACTTC

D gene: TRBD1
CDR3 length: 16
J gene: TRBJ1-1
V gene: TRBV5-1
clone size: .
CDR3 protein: CASSPGTGRLNTEAFF
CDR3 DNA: TGCGCCAGCAGCCCCGGGACAGGTCGTTTAAACACTGAAGCTTTCTTT

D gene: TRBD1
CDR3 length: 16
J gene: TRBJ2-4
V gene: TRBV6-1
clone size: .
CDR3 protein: CASSEGTGGGKNIQYF
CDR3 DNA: TGTGCCAGCAGTGAGGGGACAGGGGGGGGCAAAAACATTCAGTACTTC

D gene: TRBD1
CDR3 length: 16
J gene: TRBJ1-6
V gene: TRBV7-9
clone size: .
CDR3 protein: CASSQGQGFYNSPLHF
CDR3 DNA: TGTGCCAGCAGCCAAGGACAGGGGTTCTATAATTCACCCCTCCACTTT

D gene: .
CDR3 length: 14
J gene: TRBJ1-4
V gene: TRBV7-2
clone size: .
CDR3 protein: CASSLQGTNEKLFF
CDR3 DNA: TGTGCCAGCAGCCTTCAGGGGACTAATGAAAAACTGTTTTTT

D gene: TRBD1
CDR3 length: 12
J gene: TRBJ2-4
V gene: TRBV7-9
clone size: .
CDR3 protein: CASSLGQGSQYF
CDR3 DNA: TGTGCCAGCAGCTTGGGACAGGGATCTCAGTACTTC

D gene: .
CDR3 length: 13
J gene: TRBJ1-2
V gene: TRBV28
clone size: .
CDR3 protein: CASSLPGTYGYTF
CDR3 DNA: TGTGCCAGCAGTTTGCCGGGTACCTATGGCTACACCTTC

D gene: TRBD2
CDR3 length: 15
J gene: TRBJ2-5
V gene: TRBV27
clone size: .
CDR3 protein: CASSSGLADRETQYF
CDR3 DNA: TGTGCCAGCAGTTCAGGACTAGCAGATAGGGAGACCCAGTACTTC

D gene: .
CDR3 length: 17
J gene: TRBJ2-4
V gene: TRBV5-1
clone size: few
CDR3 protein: CASSLGRGPGAKNIQYF
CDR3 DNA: TGCGCCAGCAGCTTGGGGAGGGGGCCCGGAGCCAAAAACATTCAGTACTTC

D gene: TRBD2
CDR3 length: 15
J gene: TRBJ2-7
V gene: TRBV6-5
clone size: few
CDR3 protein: CASSYSSGGTYEQYF
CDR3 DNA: TGTGCCAGCAGTTACTCGAGCGGGGGGACCTACGAGCAGTACTTC

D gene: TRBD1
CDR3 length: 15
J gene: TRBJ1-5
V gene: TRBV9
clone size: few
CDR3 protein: CASSAGTGHNQPQHF
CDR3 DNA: TGTGCCAGCAGCGCTGGGACAGGCCACAATCAGCCCCAGCATTTT

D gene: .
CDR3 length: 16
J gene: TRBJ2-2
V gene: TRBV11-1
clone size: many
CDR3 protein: CASSLVETYGTGELFF
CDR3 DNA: TGTGCCAGCAGCTTGGTGGAGACGTACGGGACCGGGGAGCTGTTTTTT

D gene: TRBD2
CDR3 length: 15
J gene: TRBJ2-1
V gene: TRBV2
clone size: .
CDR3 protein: CASSPSGGAYNEQFF
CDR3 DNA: TGTGCCAGCAGTCCGAGCGGGGGGGCCTACAATGAGCAGTTCTTC

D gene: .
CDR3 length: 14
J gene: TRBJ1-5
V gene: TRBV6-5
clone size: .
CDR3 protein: CASQSPGSNQPQHF
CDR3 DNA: TGTGCCAGCCAATCACCCGGGAGCAATCAGCCCCAGCATTTT

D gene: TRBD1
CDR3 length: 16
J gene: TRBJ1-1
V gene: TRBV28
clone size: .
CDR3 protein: CASSSRGQLSNTEAFF
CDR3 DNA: TGTGCCAGCAGTTCGAGGGGACAGCTATCGAACACTGAAGCTTTCTTT

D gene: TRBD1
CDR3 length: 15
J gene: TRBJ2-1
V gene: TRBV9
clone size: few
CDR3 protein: CASSVAGQGRNEQFF
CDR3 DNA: TGTGCCAGCAGCGTAGCAGGACAGGGGAGGAATGAGCAGTTCTTC

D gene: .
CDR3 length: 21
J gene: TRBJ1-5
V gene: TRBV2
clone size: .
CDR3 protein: CASARDWGPPSLGSSNQPQHF
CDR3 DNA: TGTGCCAGCGCTCGTGACTGGGGGCCGCCGAGCCTCGGGTCGAGCAATCAGCCCCAGCATTTT

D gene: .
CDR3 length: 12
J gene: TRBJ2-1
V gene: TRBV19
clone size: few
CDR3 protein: CASSIRFNEQFF
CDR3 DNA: TGTGCCAGTAGTATCAGGTTCAATGAGCAGTTCTTC

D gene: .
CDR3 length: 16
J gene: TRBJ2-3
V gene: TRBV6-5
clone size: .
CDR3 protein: CASSYSWGRRRDTQYF
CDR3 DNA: TGTGCCAGCAGTTACTCTTGGGGGCGCAGGCGAGATACGCAGTATTTT

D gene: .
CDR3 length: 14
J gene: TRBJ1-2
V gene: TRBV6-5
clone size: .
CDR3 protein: CASSYVPGDYGYTF
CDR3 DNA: TGTGCCAGCAGTTACGTCCCGGGGGACTATGGCTACACCTTC

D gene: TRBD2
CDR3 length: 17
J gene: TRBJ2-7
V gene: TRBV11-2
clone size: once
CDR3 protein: CASSLDLTSGGAYEQYF
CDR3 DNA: TGTGCCAGCAGCTTAGATCTAACTAGCGGGGGGGCCTACGAGCAGTACTTC

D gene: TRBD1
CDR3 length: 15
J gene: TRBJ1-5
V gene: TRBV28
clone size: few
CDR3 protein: CASKLGGQYNQPQHF
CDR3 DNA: TGTGCCAGCAAATTGGGGGGACAGTACAATCAGCCCCAGCATTTT

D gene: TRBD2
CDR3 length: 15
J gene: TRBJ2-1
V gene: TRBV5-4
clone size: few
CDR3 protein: CASSFSGGLYNEQFF
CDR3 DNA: TGTGCCAGCAGCTTTAGCGGGGGACTCTACAATGAGCAGTTCTTC

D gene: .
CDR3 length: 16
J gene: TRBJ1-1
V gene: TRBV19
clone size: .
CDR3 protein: CASSSHGVVERDEAFF
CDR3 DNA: TGTGCCAGTAGTAGCCACGGGGTTGTGGAGCGAGATGAAGCTTTCTTT

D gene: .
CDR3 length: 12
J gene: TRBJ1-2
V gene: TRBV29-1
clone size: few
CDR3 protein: CSVVEGSDGYTF
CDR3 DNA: TGCAGCGTTGTCGAGGGCTCGGATGGCTACACCTTC

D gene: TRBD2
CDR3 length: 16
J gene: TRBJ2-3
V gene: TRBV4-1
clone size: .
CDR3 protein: CASSPAAAGTMDTQYF
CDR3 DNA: TGCGCCAGCAGCCCAGCCGCAGCGGGGACTATGGATACGCAGTATTTT

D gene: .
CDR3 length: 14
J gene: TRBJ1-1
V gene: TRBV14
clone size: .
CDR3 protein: CASSQVMSNTEAFF
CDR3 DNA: TGTGCCAGCAGCCAAGTTATGTCGAACACTGAAGCTTTCTTT

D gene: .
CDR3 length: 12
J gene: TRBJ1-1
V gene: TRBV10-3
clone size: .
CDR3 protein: CAISDSYTEAFF
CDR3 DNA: TGTGCCATTTCCGACAGCTACACTGAAGCTTTCTTT

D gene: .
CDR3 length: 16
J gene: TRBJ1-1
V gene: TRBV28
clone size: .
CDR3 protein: CASSSLRGSVVTEAFF
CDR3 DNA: TGTGCCAGCAGTTCCCTTCGGGGTTCGGTGGTCACTGAAGCTTTCTTT

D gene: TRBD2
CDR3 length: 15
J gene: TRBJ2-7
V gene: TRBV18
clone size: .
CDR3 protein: CASSRGTSGGYEQYF
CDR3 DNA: TGTGCCAGCTCACGGGGGACTAGCGGGGGGTACGAGCAGTACTTC

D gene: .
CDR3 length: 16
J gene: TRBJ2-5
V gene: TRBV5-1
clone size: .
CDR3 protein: CASSRGWGEVQETQYF
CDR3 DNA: TGCGCCAGCAGCCGTGGATGGGGGGAGGTTCAAGAGACCCAGTACTTC

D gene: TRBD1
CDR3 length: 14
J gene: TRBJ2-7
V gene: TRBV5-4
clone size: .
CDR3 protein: CASSPGQGRYEQYF
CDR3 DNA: TGCGCCAGCAGCCCGGGACAGGGGAGGTACGAGCAGTACTTC

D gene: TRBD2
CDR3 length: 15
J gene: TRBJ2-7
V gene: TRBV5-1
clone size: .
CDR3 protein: CASSLLAGATYEQYF
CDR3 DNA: TGCGCCAGCAGCTTGCTAGCGGGGGCTACCTACGAGCAGTACTTC

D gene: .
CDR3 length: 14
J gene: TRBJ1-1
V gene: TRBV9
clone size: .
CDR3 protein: CASSWVTGNTEAFF
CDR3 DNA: TGTGCCAGCAGCTGGGTGACGGGGAACACTGAAGCTTTCTTT

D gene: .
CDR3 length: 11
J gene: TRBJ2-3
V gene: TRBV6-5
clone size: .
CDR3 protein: CASSSGDTQYF
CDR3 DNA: TGTGCCAGCAGTTCCGGGGATACGCAGTATTTT

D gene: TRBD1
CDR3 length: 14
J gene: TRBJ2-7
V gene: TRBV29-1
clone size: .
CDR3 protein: CSVAAPGTGGEQYF
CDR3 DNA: TGCAGCGTTGCGGCGCCCGGGACAGGGGGCGAGCAGTACTTC

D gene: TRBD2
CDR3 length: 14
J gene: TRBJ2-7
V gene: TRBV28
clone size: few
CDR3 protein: CASSFIGRIYEQYF
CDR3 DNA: TGTGCCAGCAGTTTCATCGGGAGGATCTACGAGCAGTACTTC

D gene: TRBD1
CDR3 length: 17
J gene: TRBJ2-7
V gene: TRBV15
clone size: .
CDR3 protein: CATSRDKGQVTSYEQYF
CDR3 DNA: TGTGCCACCAGCAGAGATAAGGGACAGGTTACCTCCTACGAGCAGTACTTC

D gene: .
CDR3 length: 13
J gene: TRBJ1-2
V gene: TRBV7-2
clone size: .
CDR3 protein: CASSLDFRAGYTF
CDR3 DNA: TGTGCCAGCAGCTTAGATTTCAGGGCTGGCTACACCTTC